These 23 T cell receptor beta chains were all obtained from the same sample, sequenced in a study of cytomegalovirus exposure and HLA in healthy donors. PCR involved 60 Vbeta and 13 Jbeta primers. The table came from immunoSEQ multiplex PCR; TCRdb's copy has only in-frame clones and leaves some out. Altogether 95,000 to 150,000 clones are present, around 69% being singletons, with the ten largest covering roughly 8.6%. Material: PBMCs. These receptors originate from a middle-aged woman in good health and CMV-seropositive.

This CDR3 reads CASTLLAGGLGDEQFF. In DNA form, the CDR3 reads TGTGCCAGCACATTACTAGCGGGAGGACTTGGAGATGAGCAGTTCTTC. The chain has TRBV7-9 and TRBJ2-1, with TRBD2 matching 12 bases. The CDR3 extends over 16 amino acids. With V trimmed by 7 bases and J by 8 bases, 12 bases remained unmatched. Germline V gene data show CDR1 as SEHNR and CDR2 as FQNEAQ (reference sequence).

This clone was counted only a few times. This chain uses TRBV11-3 with TRBJ1-3, with no clear D. Germline lookup yields CDR1 SGHNT and CDR2 YENEEA. This CDR3 is built from 15 residues. V was pared by 2 bases and J by 4 bases, with 12 bases between. CDR3: CASSLSGFAGNTIYF. For the CDR3, the DNA is TGTGCCAGCAGCTTATCGGGGTTCGCCGGAAACACCATATATTTT.

This chain joins TRBV6-5 and TRBJ1-2; D is unresolved. The CDR3 sequence is 14 residues long. V lost 6 bases and J 6 bases, leaving 17 bases between the germline ends. Germline assignment: CDR1 MNHEY and CDR2 SVGAGI. In nucleotides, the CDR3 is TGTGCCAGCAGGGAGCGGAGGCTGGGCCATGGCTACACCTTC. Its translation: CASRERRLGHGYTF.

The gene calls are TRBV2 and TRBJ2-7, with 13 nucleotides matching TRBD2. Germline V gene data show CDR1 as SNHLY and CDR2 as FYNNEI. The CDR3 totals 17 residues. V was clipped by 7 bases and J by 0 bases; unmatched bases: 9. CDR3 sequence reads: CASIPGGLAGVSYEQYF. Here the CDR3 DNA reads TGTGCCAGCATCCCGGGCGGACTAGCGGGAGTCTCCTACGAGCAGTACTTC.

The chain links TRBV6-5 to TRBJ1-1; 9 nucleotides line up with TRBD1. This CDR3 is 14 amino acids long. The V gene end was trimmed by 7 bases and the J gene end by 3 bases; junction bases not matched to a gene: 6. CDR1 is MNHEY and CDR2 is SVGAGI in the germline V gene. CDR3 sequence reads: CASNINRGHTEAFF. For the CDR3, the DNA is TGTGCCAGCAACATCAACAGGGGGCACACTGAAGCTTTCTTT.

This clone was observed a handful of times. The chain has TRBV7-8 and TRBJ2-2, with unresolved D. Germline V lookup: CDR1 SGHVS, CDR2 FQNEAQ. CDR3 length: 14 residues. V shed 5 bases and J shed 6 bases, with 13 bases lying between them. The CDR3 bases are TGTGCCAGCAGCCTTGGCCCGTTTGCCGGGGAGCTGTTTTTT. It is translated as CASSLGPFAGELFF.

The genes are TRBV6-6 and TRBJ1-2, with D uncertain. In germline, CDR1 is MNHNY, CDR2 SVGAGI (reference sequence). Trimming stripped 2 bases from V and 7 bases from J, with 17 bases between. This CDR3 spans 15 amino acids. CDR3 coding DNA: TGTGCCAGCAGTTACCAACCGCAACGAGGTTCTGGCTACACCTTC. It yields the protein CASSYQPQRGSGYTF.

The rearrangement links TRBV7-9 to TRBJ1-4, with 7 bases lining up with TRBD1. The CDR3 has 16 residues. Germline V gene sequence: CDR1 SEHNR, CDR2 FQNEAQ (reference sequence). V dropped 2 bases and J dropped 5; count of bases not matched to a gene: 8. DNA for the CDR3: TGTGCCAGCAGCTTATCGGCGGGGACAGAAAATGAAAAACTGTTTTTT. Translation: CASSLSAGTENEKLFF. Complete variable domain (other parts from reference TRBV7-9 and TRBJ1-4): DTGVSQNPRHKITKRGQNVTFRCDPISEHNRLYWYRQTLGQGPEFLTYFQNEAQLEKSRLLSDRFSAERPKGSFSTLEIQRTEQGDSAMYLCASSLSAGTENEKLFFGSGTQLSVL.

The chain links TRBV11-2 to TRBJ1-1; weak D call: TRBD1 (5 bases). Trimming stripped 1 base from V and 0 bases from J, with 6 bases between. This CDR3 region has 14 residues. The V gene's germline CDR1 is SGHAT and CDR2 FQNNGV. The CDR3 protein is CASSLVGVNTEAFF. The CDR3 nucleotides are TGTGCCAGCAGCTTAGTAGGGGTGAACACTGAAGCTTTCTTT.

The chain employs TRBV14 and TRBJ1-2, with 7 bases that match TRBD1. This CDR3 comprises 14 residues. In germline, CDR1 is SGHDN, CDR2 FVKESK. J was trimmed by 7 bases and V by 3 bases; bases with no gene match: 8. CDR3 in DNA: TGTGCCAGCAGCCAGGGACAGTTCTATGGTGGCTACACCTTC. Translating gives CASSQGQFYGGYTF.

This sequence joins TRBV28 and TRBJ2-3; TRBD2 aligns across 9 bases. Trimming took 3 bases from V and 5 from J; bases not matched to a gene: 9. Germline V lookup: CDR1 MDHEN, CDR2 SYDVKM. CDR3 size: 16 residues. The CDR3 nucleotides read TGTGCCAGCAGTTTCCACCGGACTAGCGAAAGAGATACGCAGTATTTT. It codes for CASSFHRTSERDTQYF.

This clone came up once. V gene TRBV9 combines with J gene TRBJ2-1; D gene ambiguous. Germline V gene lookup returns CDR1 SGDLS and CDR2 YYNGEE. The CDR3 extends over 13 amino acids. The ends were cut back, 0 bases at V and 8 bases at J, with 9 bases in the middle. CDR3 sequence (DNA): TGTGCCAGCAGCGTAGGGAGTTCCCATGAGCAGTTCTTC. It yields the protein CASSVGSSHEQFF.

This chain connects TRBV6-6 to TRBJ2-7; D is possibly TRBD1 (6 bases). Trimming pared 0 bases from V and 3 bases from J, leaving 12 bases between. The CDR3 runs to 15 residues. Germline loops: CDR1 MNHNY, CDR2 SVGAGI (reference sequence). The CDR3 region has the DNA TGTGCCAGCAGTTACTCCGGACAGTGGATCTACGAGCAGTACTTC. It codes for CASSYSGQWIYEQYF.

The chain has TRBV7-2 and TRBJ1-2; 9 bases map to TRBD1. With V trimmed by 5 bases and J by 4 bases, 11 bases remained unmatched. The CDR3 contains 16 residues. CDR1 is SGHTA and CDR2 is FQGNSA in the germline V gene. The CDR3 nucleotides read TGTGCCAGCAGCCGGGACAGGGTTGCCGGGCCCTATGGCTACACCTTC. Translated, it gives CASSRDRVAGPYGYTF.

The genes are TRBV19 and TRBJ2-4, with D possibly matching TRBD1 (6 bases). Germline CDR1 reads LNHDA; CDR2 reads SQIVND (reference sequence). This CDR3 region has 13 residues. The V gene lost 6 bases and the J gene lost 8 bases, with 14 bases spanning the gap. The CDR3 is CASRSGHWDIQYF. The CDR3 DNA reads TGTGCCAGTAGATCGGGACATTGGGACATTCAGTACTTC.

This clone was observed a handful of times. The V and J genes are TRBV19 and TRBJ2-2; D uncertain. The germline gives CDR1 LNHDA, CDR2 SQIVND (reference sequence). The V gene lost 3 bases and the J gene lost 6 bases, with 17 bases spanning the gap. CDR3 length equals 16 residues. The DNA for the CDR3 is TGTGCCAGTAGTATTCCCCTCTGGGCAGATCCCGGGGAGCTGTTTTTT. This encodes CASSIPLWADPGELFF.

The sample holds a few counts of this clone. This chain joins TRBV5-1 and TRBJ2-5; 7 positions agree with TRBD2. Germline V CDR1 and CDR2: SGHRS, YFSETQ. V trimming: 6 bases; J trimming: 4 bases; junction bases outside the gene matches: 9. The CDR3 runs 14 residues. Here the CDR3 DNA reads TGCGCCAGCACCCTGACTAGCCTCTCAGAGACCCAGTACTTC. Translation gives CASTLTSLSETQYF.

This clone was recorded only once. At one end the junction does not follow the germline gene, possibly because of a read error. J is TRBJ2-1 and V is TRBV7-7; D possibly corresponds to TRBD2 (5 bases). The V gene's germline CDR1 is SSHAT and CDR2 FNYEAQ (reference sequence). This CDR3 is built from 14 residues. The chain's CDR3 is CASSLAMGSNEQFF. DNA for the CDR3: TGTGCTAGCAGCTTAGCGATGGGGAGTAATGAGCAGTTCTTC.

This rearrangement joins TRBV6-1 to TRBJ2-3; TRBD2 matches at 9 bases. The CDR3 is made up of 15 amino acids. V lost 6 bases and J lost 5; bases outside the gene matches: 9. Germline assignment: CDR1 MNHNS and CDR2 SASEGT. This chain's CDR3 is CASSSASGVVDTQYF. The CDR3 DNA follows: TGTGCCAGCAGCTCGGCTAGCGGGGTTGTAGATACGCAGTATTTT.

In its sample, this clone was seen a few times. The J gene is TRBJ2-7, the V gene TRBV5-6, with 10 bases that match TRBD1. CDR3 length: 14 amino acids. Germline CDR1 SGHDT, CDR2 YYEEEE. Germline trimming cut 2 bases from V and 5 bases from J; bases unmatched to any gene: 4. DNA of the CDR3: TGTGCCAGCAGCTTAGGACAGGGGGTCCACGAGCAGTACTTC. It encodes CASSLGQGVHEQYF.

This chain links TRBV5-1 with TRBJ2-7; 7 nucleotides line up with TRBD1. After removal of 0 bases from V and 2 bases from J, the junction contained 5 bases not matched to a gene. Germline CDR1 is SGHRS and CDR2 is YFSETQ. CDR3 length: 15 amino acids. The CDR3 loop is CASSLADRVAYEQYF. CDR3 coding DNA: TGCGCCAGCAGCTTGGCCGACAGGGTCGCCTACGAGCAGTACTTC.

The chain has TRBV5-4 and TRBJ2-7, with TRBD1 matching over 10 bases. This CDR3 is 13 amino acids long. Germline V gives CDR1 SGHNT, CDR2 YYREEE (reference sequence). J gave up 5 bases and V 7 bases, and 6 bases lay outside the gene matches. CDR3 sequence: CASGRDRGHEQYF. The CDR3 DNA is TGTGCCAGCGGCCGGGACAGGGGACACGAGCAGTACTTC.

The rearrangement uses TRBV10-1 and TRBJ2-3, with D tentatively TRBD1 (5 bases). The germline gives CDR1 WNHNN, CDR2 SYGVQD (reference sequence). V lost 6 bases and J lost 5, with 9 bases in between. CDR3 length equals 12 residues. The DNA for the CDR3 is TGCGCCAGCAGCCAGACAGTAGATACGCAGTATTTT. Translated, it gives CASSQTVDTQYF.